These T cell receptor beta chains were read from a single sample in a study of blood T cell repertoires in COVID-19. The assay was immunoSEQ multiplex PCR, and TCRdb's table has in-frame clones only and misses some. Among fewer than 45,000 clones listed, roughly four fifths were seen once. Source material: peripheral blood. The origin of the receptors is a human donor in a cohort sampled during active COVID-19. The CDR3 runs from the conserved cysteine through the conserved F or W. Each record gives: V gene, J gene, clone size, D gene, CDR3 protein, CDR3 DNA. The D gene is left open where the match is weak. Clone size is stated in some rows and not others, as once, few, many or a class when expanded.

TRBV6-5	TRBJ2-7	NA	NA	CASKIGAGWGEQYF	TGTGCCAGCAAAATAGGAGCGGGCTGGGGCGAGCAGTACTTC
TRBV6-2/TRBV6-3	TRBJ2-7	NA	TRBD1	CASSDRDRGDEQYF	TGTGCCAGCAGTGACCGGGACAGGGGTGACGAGCAGTACTTC
TRBV4-1	TRBJ1-2	NA	NA	CASSQDRQAPGGYTF	TGCGCCAGCAGCCAAGATAGGCAGGCACCGGGGGGCTACACCTTC
TRBV30	TRBJ1-5	NA	TRBD1	CAWSVRGQGTQPQHF	TGTGCCTGGAGTGTACGGGGACAGGGGACTCAGCCCCAGCATTTT
TRBV6-5	TRBJ1-5	NA	TRBD1	CASTPGTGLNQPQHF	TGTGCCAGCACCCCCGGGACAGGGCTAAATCAGCCCCAGCATTTT
TRBV4-1	TRBJ2-3	NA	TRBD2	CASSPRASGEVSDTQYF	TGCGCCAGCAGCCCCCGGGCTAGCGGGGAGGTGTCAGATACGCAGTATTTT
TRBV11-3	TRBJ2-7	NA	NA	CASSRTDYEQYF	TGTGCCAGCAGCCGGACAGATTACGAGCAGTACTTC
TRBV12-3/TRBV12-4	TRBJ2-5	NA	TRBD1	CASSFGQGETQYF	TGTGCCAGCAGTTTCGGACAGGGGGAGACCCAGTACTTC
TRBV6-5	TRBJ2-4	NA	NA	CASQASPAAKNIQYF	TGTGCCAGCCAGGCCTCCCCCGCGGCCAAAAACATTCAGTACTTC
TRBV2	TRBJ2-6	NA	NA	CASGTSGANVLTF	TGTGCCAGCGGCACCTCTGGGGCCAACGTCCTGACTTTC
TRBV14	TRBJ1-1	NA	NA	CASSPIAGLNTEAFF	TGTGCCAGCAGCCCCATAGCGGGGTTGAACACTGAAGCTTTCTTT
TRBV7-6	TRBJ1-1	NA	NA	CASSLEAVGTEAFF	TGTGCCAGCAGCTTAGAGGCGGTGGGCACTGAAGCTTTCTTT
TRBV14	TRBJ2-7	few	TRBD2	CASSASGRSYEQYF	TGTGCCAGCAGTGCTAGCGGGAGGAGCTACGAGCAGTACTTC
TRBV7-8	TRBJ2-1	NA	NA	CASSPRGPGGTGGNNEQFF	TGTGCCAGCAGCCCGAGAGGCCCCGGGGGGACAGGAGGGAACAATGAGCAGTTCTTC